One and the same sample provided the 16 T cell receptor beta chains below, sequenced in a study of graft-versus-host responses after intestinal transplantation. Their antigens remain unidentified. TCRdb keeps only in-frame clones here, not all; method: immunoSEQ multiplex PCR. The sample has some 120,000 clones; roughly 92% are singletons. Material: unstimulated CD4+ T cells sorted from spleen or lymph node cells, obtained before intestinal transplant. The receptor source for this set is a human donor who received an intestinal transplant.

This clone was counted a single time. CDR3: CASSVRGGAGNTIYF. The CDR3, as DNA: TGTGCCAGTAGTGTGCGGGGGGGTGCTGGAAACACCATATATTTT. The chain combines TRBV19 with TRBJ1-3; D possibly corresponds to TRBD1 (5 bases). With 5 bases removed from V and 2 bases from J, the gap between germline ends came to 13 bases. The CDR3 is 15 amino acids. In germline, CDR1 is LNHDA, CDR2 SQIVND (reference sequence).

This clone was seen a handful of times. The V call is TRBV6-5, the J call TRBJ2-3; D not certain. This CDR3 has 13 amino acids. V was cut by 8 bases and J by 3 bases, with 12 bases left in between. Germline V CDR1 and CDR2: MNHEY, SVGAGI. CDR3 sequence: CASSPHTTDTQYF. As DNA, the CDR3 is TGTGCCAGCTCCCCACATACTACAGATACGCAGTATTTT.

V is TRBV5-6 and J is TRBJ1-5; maybe TRBD1 (5 bases). V was shortened by 1 base and J by 1 base, with 15 bases between the two germline ends. From germline, CDR1 is SGHDT and CDR2 YYEEEE. CDR3 length: 17 amino acids. This chain's CDR3 is CASSLYWMGDSNQPQHF. The CDR3 coding sequence is TGTGCCAGCAGCTTGTATTGGATGGGGGACAGCAATCAGCCCCAGCATTTT.

This chain uses TRBV5-6 with TRBJ2-3, with a possible D match to TRBD2 (5 bases). CDR3 length: 14 amino acids. V was pared by 0 bases and J by 4 bases, with 9 bases between. CDR1 is SGHDT and CDR2 is YYEEEE in the germline V gene. CDR3 residues: CASSLAFGADTQYF. The CDR3 nucleotides read TGTGCCAGCAGCTTGGCCTTCGGGGCAGATACGCAGTATTTT.

This clone came up a few times. The J gene is TRBJ1-4, the V gene TRBV21-1; TRBD1, as called in the table, went unchecked against the DNA. TRBV21-1 is flagged as a pseudogene. The CDR3 is 14 residues long. The CDR3 nucleotides read TGTGCCAGCAGCATGATGGGACAAGAGGGAAAACTGTTTTTT. It yields the protein CASSMMGQEGKLFF.

The chain joins TRBV19 to TRBJ1-6, with D possibly being TRBD1 (6 bases). The CDR3 is 15 amino acids. With 9 bases removed from V and 0 bases from J, the gap between germline ends came to 12 bases. The germline V gene has CDR1 LNHDA and CDR2 SQIVND (reference sequence). CDR3 in DNA: TGTGCCAGCTCGGACAGTAGCTCCTATAATTCACCCCTCCACTTT. Its protein product is CASSDSSSYNSPLHF.

This chain links TRBV6-1 with TRBJ2-5; the D gene is possibly TRBD1 (6 bases). The CDR3 is made up of 15 amino acids. Germline CDR1 MNHNS, CDR2 SASEGT. Trimming left V 3 bases short and J 5 bases short, with 16 bases between. CDR3 nucleotide sequence: TGTGCCAGCAGTGACTCCCGACAGGTTTGGGAGACCCAGTACTTC. The encoded protein is CASSDSRQVWETQYF.

The CDR3 loop reads CAISRAGSTDTQYF. CDR3 nucleotide sequence: TGTGCCATCAGTCGAGCGGGGAGCACAGATACGCAGTATTTT. The rearrangement joins TRBV10-3 to TRBJ2-3, with 7 bases lining up with TRBD2. The germline V gene encodes CDR1 ENHRY and CDR2 SYGVKD. This CDR3 spans 14 amino acids. The junction had 2 bases not matched to a gene; V was cut back by 5 bases and J by 0 bases.

J is TRBJ2-4 and V is TRBV5-8; no firm D call. CDR3 length equals 14 residues. CDR1 and CDR2 from the germline V gene are SGHTS and YDEGEE. V shed 6 bases and J shed 0 bases, with 10 bases lying between them. The CDR3 loop reads CASTYRLAKNIQYF. The CDR3 DNA is TGTGCCAGCACTTACAGACTAGCCAAAAACATTCAGTACTTC.

This rearrangement joins TRBV7-9 to TRBJ2-6; TRBD2 might be the D (5 bases). This CDR3 comprises 17 residues. Germline loops: CDR1 SEHNR, CDR2 FQNEAQ (reference sequence). V dropped 1 base and J dropped 0 bases, with 10 bases sitting between them. CDR3 amino acids: CASSLGELYSGANVLTF. DNA of the CDR3: TGTGCCAGCAGCTTAGGGGAGTTATACTCTGGGGCCAACGTCCTGACTTTC.

V usage is TRBV10-3 and J usage is TRBJ2-3; unclear D gene. Trimming stripped 8 bases from V and 3 bases from J, with 6 bases between. Germline V gene data show CDR1 as ENHRY and CDR2 as SYGVKD. The CDR3 consists of 11 residues. CDR3 amino acids: CAILQTDTQYF. The CDR3 DNA follows: TGTGCCATCCTACAAACAGATACGCAGTATTTT.

The CDR3 spells CATMNTAFLNEQFF. The CDR3 DNA sequence: TGTGCCACTATGAATACCGCCTTTTTAAATGAGCAGTTCTTC. The chain recombines TRBV18 with TRBJ2-1; D gene unclear. Germline-derived CDR1 and CDR2 are KGHSH and LQKENI. The CDR3 sequence is 14 residues long. Trimming took 10 bases from V and 7 from J, leaving 20 bases between them.

The chain carries TRBV5-8 and TRBJ2-5; D perhaps matches TRBD1 (5 bases). V lost 0 bases and J lost 2, with 8 bases in between. Germline CDR1 is SGHTS and CDR2 is YDEGEE. This CDR3 contains 14 residues. CDR3 amino acids: CASSLGQIQETQYF. CDR3 nucleotide sequence: TGTGCCAGCAGCTTGGGACAGATACAAGAGACCCAGTACTTC.

The chain joins TRBV23-1 to TRBJ2-7; D gene ambiguous. TRBV23-1 is an open reading frame, and its role is uncertain. Trimming removed 2 bases at V and 5 bases at J, with 19 bases between. The CDR3 totals 16 residues. CDR3 nucleotides: TGCGCCAGCAGTCAACCCCTATGTTGTAGGGCGGACGAGCAGTACTTC. Translation gives CASSQPLCCRADEQYF.

This clone was picked up one time. CDR3 DNA sequence: TGTGCCAGCAGCTTCTGGACAGGCAGCACAGATACGCAGTATTTT. Translation gives CASSFWTGSTDTQYF. The rearrangement uses TRBV7-9 and TRBJ2-3; 7 bases align to TRBD1. CDR3 length: 15 residues. V dropped 3 bases and J dropped 0; count of bases not matched to a gene: 3. CDR1 SEHNR and CDR2 FQNEAQ come from the germline V gene (reference sequence).

J is TRBJ1-2 and V is TRBV14; no definite D call. In germline, CDR1 is SGHDN, CDR2 FVKESK. This CDR3 has 14 amino acids. V was pared by 5 bases and J by 7 bases, with 17 bases between. The CDR3 region is CASSDDPGRLGYTF. CDR3 bases: TGTGCCAGCAGCGACGATCCAGGTCGCCTTGGCTACACCTTC.